Here is one TCR beta chain with its context. Its target is unknown. CDR3 size: 15 residues. Germline V gene lookup returns CDR1 SGHRS and CDR2 YFSETQ. V lost 0 bases, J lost 4 bases, and 0 bases stayed unmatched. Generated by immunoSEQ multiplex PCR, the TCRdb table keeps only in-frame clones and is missing some. In the table there are about 58,000 clones, 88% of which are singletons. There was relapse after autologous stem cell transplantation in every patient, and there was variation in brentuximab vedotin exposure. This record comes from a study of PD-1 blockade in classical Hodgkin lymphoma. Findings of the study overall: The CD4+ diversity rise by C4D1 was clearest in complete responders. Patients excluded were those beginning nivolumab under 1 year after ASCT.

The chain joins TRBV5-1 to TRBJ2-1, with TRBD1 identical over 11 bases. Sequencing was performed on peripheral blood mononuclear cells (PBMCs), taken before the second cycle of nivolumab. The TCR was taken from a human donor with classical Hodgkin lymphoma. The CDR3 DNA reads as TGCGCCAGCAGCTTGGGGGACAGGGGGTACAATGAGCAGTTCTTC. Residues: CASSLGDRGYNEQFF.